The 5 T cell receptor beta chains below all came from one sample that was sequenced in a study of response to subunit inactivated influenza vaccine. TCRdb re-derived calls from the RT-PCR reads in MiXCR, one entry per CDR3 protein. The table lists roughly 780,000 distinct CDR3 sequences, about 18% of them singletons, with approximately 10% in the top ten. The source material was PBMCs from blood, sampled 4 to 6 days after vaccination. Receptors originate from a man aged 50 to 59 who received an inactivated influenza vaccine.

This clonotype was picked up many times. The chain carries TRBV4-1 and TRBJ1-5; 7 nucleotides match TRBD1. The CDR3 loop spans 15 amino acids. V was clipped by 6 bases and J by 2 bases; unmatched bases: 7. CDR1 and CDR2 (germline): MGHRA, YSYEKL. CDR3 amino acids: CASSFAGGGNQPQHF. The DNA of the CDR3 is TGCGCCAGCAGTTTCGCAGGGGGAGGCAATCAGCCCCAGCATTTT.

This clonotype was observed many times. The J gene is TRBJ2-3, the V gene TRBV7-3; perhaps TRBD2 as D (6 bases). Germline lookup yields CDR1 SGHTA and CDR2 FQGTGA. The CDR3 contains 17 residues. V was trimmed by 2 bases and J by 2 bases, leaving 17 bases between them. The chain's CDR3 is CASSLLPPSGPTDTQYF. The CDR3 coding sequence is TGTGCCAGCAGCTTACTCCCCCCGAGCGGGCCCACAGATACGCAGTATTTT.

The chain employs TRBV27 and TRBJ2-7; D tentatively reads TRBD1 or TRBD2 (5 bases each). The V and J ends lost 5 bases and 3 bases respectively, with 17 bases between them. The CDR3 has 15 amino acids. Per the germline V gene, CDR1 is MNHEY and CDR2 is SMNVEV (reference sequence). CDR3 nucleotides: TGTGCCAGCAGTCCCAACCGGGGCGGTCGCTACGAGCAGTACTTC. It is translated as CASSPNRGGRYEQYF.

This clonotype has a handful of counts. The gene calls are TRBV28 and TRBJ2-7; D gene unclear. CDR3 length equals 14 residues. V lost 4 bases, J lost 2 bases, and 12 bases lay in between. Germline V gene sequence: CDR1 MDHEN, CDR2 SYDVKM. The CDR3 DNA is TGTGCCAGCAGTTCCGGACCGGACCCCTACGAGCAGTACTTC. Protein sequence: CASSSGPDPYEQYF.

V usage is TRBV5-1 and J usage is TRBJ1-2, with TRBD1 identical over 11 bases. Looked up from germline, CDR1 is SGHRS and CDR2 is YFSETQ. V lost 4 bases to trimming and J lost 4 bases; unmatched junction nucleotides: 3. The CDR3 covers 14 residues. This CDR3 is CASSAGQGVYGYTF. The CDR3 DNA is TGCGCCAGCAGCGCGGGACAGGGGGTCTATGGCTACACCTTC.